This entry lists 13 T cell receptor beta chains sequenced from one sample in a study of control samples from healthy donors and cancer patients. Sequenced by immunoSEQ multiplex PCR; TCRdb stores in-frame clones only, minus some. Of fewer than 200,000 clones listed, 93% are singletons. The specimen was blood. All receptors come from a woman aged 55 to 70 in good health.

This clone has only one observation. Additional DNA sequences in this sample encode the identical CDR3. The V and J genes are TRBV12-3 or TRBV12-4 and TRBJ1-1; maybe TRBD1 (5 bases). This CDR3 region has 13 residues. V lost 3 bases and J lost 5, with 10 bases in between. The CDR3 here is CASSFTGRTEAFF. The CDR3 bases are TGTGCCAGCAGTTTTACAGGTCGGACTGAAGCTTTCTTT.

The CDR3 sequence: CASSLVRAGANYGYTF. The DNA of the CDR3 is TGTGCCAGCAGCTTAGTTCGCGCTGGAGCTAACTATGGCTACACCTTC. The rearrangement uses TRBV7-2 and TRBJ1-2; D gene ambiguous. The germline V gene has CDR1 SGHTA and CDR2 FQGNSA. Trimming shortened V by 1 base and J by 0 bases, and 12 bases separated the two germline ends. The CDR3 loop spans 16 amino acids.

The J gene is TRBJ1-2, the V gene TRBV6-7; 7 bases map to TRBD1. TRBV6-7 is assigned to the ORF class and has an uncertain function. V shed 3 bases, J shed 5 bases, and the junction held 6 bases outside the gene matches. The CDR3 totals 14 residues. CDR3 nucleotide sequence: TGTGCCAGCAGTTATATAGGGGGCCATTATGGCTACACCTTC. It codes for CASSYIGGHYGYTF.

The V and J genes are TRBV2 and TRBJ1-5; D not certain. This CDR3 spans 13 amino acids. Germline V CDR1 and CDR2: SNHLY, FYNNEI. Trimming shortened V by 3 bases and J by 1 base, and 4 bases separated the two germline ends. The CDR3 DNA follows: TGTGCCAGCAGTGACCAGAGCAATCAGCCCCAGCATTTT. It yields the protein CASSDQSNQPQHF. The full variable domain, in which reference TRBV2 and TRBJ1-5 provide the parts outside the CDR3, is EPEVTQTPSHQVTQMGQEVILRCVPISNHLYFYWYRQILGQKVEFLVSFYNNEISEKSEIFDDQFSVERPDGSNFTLKIRSTKLEDSAMYFCASSDQSNQPQHFGDGTRLSIL.

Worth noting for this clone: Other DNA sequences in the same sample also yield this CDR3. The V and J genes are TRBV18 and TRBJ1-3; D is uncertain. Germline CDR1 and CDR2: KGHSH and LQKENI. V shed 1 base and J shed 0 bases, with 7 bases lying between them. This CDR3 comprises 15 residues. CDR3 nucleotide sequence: TGTGCCAGCTCACCACGGGCAGACTCTGGAAACACCATATATTTT. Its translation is CASSPRADSGNTIYF.

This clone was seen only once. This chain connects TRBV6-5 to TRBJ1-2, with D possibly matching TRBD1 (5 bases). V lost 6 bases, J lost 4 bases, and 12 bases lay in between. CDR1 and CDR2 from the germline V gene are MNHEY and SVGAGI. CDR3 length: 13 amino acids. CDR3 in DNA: TGTGCCAGCAGATCCGGGACCCGCTATGGCTACACCTTC. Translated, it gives CASRSGTRYGYTF.

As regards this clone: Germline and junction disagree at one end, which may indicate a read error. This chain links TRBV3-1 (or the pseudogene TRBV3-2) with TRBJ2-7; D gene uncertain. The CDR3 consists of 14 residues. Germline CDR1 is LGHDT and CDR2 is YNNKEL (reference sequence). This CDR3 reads CATSQGPGSYEHYF. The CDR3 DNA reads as TGTGCCACCAGCCAAGGGCCAGGTTCCTACGAGCACTACTTC.

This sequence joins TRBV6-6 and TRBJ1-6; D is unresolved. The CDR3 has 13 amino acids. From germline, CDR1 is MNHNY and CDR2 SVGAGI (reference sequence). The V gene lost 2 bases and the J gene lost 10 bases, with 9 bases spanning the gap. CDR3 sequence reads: CASSYGLESPLHF. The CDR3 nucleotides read TGTGCCAGCAGTTACGGCTTGGAATCACCCCTCCACTTT.

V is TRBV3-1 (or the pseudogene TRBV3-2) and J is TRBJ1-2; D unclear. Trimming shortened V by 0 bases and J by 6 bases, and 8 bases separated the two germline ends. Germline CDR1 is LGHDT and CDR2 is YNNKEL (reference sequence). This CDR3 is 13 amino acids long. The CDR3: CASSQDWGDGYTF. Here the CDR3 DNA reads TGTGCCAGCAGCCAAGATTGGGGAGATGGCTACACCTTC.

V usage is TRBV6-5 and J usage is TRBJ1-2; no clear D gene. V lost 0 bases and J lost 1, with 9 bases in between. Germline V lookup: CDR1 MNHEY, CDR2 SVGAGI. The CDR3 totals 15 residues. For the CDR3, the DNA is TGTGCCAGCAGTTACTCGTGGGGTCGTAACTATGGCTACACCTTC. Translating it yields CASSYSWGRNYGYTF.

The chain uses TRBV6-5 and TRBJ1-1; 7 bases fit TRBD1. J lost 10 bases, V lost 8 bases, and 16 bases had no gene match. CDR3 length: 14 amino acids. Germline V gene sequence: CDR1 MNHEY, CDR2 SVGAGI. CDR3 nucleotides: TGTGCCAGCGGGAAGGTCCGACAGGGAACAGGAGCTTTCTTT. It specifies CASGKVRQGTGAFF.

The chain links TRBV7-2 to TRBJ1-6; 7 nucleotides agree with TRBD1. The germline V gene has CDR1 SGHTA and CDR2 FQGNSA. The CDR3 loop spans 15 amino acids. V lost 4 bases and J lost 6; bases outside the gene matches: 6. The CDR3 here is CASSSQTGLNSPLHF. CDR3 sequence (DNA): TGTGCCAGCAGCTCACAGACAGGGCTTAATTCACCCCTCCACTTT.

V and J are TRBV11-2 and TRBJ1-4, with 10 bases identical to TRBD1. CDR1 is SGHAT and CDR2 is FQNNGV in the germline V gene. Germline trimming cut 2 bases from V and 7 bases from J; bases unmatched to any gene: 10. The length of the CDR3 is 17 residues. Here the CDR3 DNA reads TGTGCCAGCAGCTTAATGGCCACCGGGACAGGGGCTGAAAAACTGTTTTTT. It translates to CASSLMATGTGAEKLFF.